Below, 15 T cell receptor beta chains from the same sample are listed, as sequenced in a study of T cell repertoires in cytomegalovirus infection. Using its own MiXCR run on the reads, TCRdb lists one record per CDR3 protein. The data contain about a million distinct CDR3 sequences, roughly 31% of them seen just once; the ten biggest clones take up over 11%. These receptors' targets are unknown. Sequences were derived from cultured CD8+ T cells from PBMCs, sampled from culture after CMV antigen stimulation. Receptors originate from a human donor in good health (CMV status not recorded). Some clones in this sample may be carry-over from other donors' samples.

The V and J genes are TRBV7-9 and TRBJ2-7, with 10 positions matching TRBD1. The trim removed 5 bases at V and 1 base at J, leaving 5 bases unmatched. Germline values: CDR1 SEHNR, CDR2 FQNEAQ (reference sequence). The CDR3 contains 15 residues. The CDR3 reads CASSNPGQGSYEQYF. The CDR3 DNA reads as TGTGCCAGCAGCAACCCGGGACAGGGGTCCTACGAGCAGTACTTC.

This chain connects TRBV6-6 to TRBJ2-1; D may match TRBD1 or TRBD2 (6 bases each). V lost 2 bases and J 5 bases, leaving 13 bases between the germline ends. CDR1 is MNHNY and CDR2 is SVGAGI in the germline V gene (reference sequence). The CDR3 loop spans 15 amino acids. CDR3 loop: CASSYRRGKNNEQFF. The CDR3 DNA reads TGTGCCAGCAGTTACAGGAGGGGGAAAAACAATGAGCAGTTCTTC.

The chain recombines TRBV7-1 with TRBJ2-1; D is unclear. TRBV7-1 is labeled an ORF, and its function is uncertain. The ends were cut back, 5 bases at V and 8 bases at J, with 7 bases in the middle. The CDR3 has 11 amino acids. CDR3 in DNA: TGTGCCAGCAGCGTGCCCGATGAGCAGTTCTTC. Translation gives CASSVPDEQFF.

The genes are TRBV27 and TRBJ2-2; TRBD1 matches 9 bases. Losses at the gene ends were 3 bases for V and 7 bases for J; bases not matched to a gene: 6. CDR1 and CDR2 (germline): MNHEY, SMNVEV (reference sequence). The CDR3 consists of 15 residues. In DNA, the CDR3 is TGTGCCAGCAGTTTTTGGACAGGGGAGGTCGGGGAGCTGTTTTTT. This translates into CASSFWTGEVGELFF.

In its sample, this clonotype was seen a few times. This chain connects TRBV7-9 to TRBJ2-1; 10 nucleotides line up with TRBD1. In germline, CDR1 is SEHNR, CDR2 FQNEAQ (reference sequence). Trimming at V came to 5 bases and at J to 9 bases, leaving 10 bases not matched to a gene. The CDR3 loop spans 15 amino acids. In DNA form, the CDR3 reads TGTGCCAGCAGCATCGACAGGGGGCGCTATGTTGAGCAGTTCTTC. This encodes CASSIDRGRYVEQFF.

The CDR3 bases are TGCGCCAGCAGCTCCTTCGGGAGCTACGAGCAGTACTTC. This codes for CASSSFGSYEQYF. The chain recombines TRBV4-1 with TRBJ2-7; the D gene is possibly TRBD2 (6 bases). Germline CDR1 and CDR2: MGHRA and YSYEKL. The CDR3 consists of 13 residues. V was cut by 5 bases and J by 3 bases, with 11 bases left in between.

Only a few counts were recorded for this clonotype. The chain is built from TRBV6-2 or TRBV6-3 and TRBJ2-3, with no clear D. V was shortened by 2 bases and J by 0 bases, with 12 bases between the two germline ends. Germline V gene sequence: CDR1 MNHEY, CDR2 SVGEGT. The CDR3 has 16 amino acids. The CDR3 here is CASSYDWITSTDTQYF. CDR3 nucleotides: TGTGCCAGCAGTTACGACTGGATCACTAGCACAGATACGCAGTATTTT.

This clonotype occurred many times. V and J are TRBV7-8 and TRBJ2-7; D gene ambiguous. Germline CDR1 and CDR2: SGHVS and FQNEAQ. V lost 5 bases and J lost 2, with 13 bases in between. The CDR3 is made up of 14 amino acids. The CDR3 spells CASSPRALPYEQYV. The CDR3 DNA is TGTGCCAGCAGCCCCCGGGCCCTACCCTACGAGCAGTACGTC.

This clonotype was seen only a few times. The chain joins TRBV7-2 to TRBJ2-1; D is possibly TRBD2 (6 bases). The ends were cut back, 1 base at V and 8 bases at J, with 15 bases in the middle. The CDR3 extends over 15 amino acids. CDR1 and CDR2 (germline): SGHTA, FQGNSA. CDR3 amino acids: CASSLVGGVGDEQFF. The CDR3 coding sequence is TGTGCCAGCAGCTTAGTAGGCGGGGTCGGGGATGAGCAGTTCTTC.

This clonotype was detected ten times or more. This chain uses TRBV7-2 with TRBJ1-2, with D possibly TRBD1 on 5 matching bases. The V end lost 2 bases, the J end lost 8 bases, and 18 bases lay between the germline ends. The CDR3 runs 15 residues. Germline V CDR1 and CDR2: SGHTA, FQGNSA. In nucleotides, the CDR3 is TGTGCCAGCAGCTTATCGGACACCCGGACTTGGGGCTACACCTTC. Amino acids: CASSLSDTRTWGYTF.

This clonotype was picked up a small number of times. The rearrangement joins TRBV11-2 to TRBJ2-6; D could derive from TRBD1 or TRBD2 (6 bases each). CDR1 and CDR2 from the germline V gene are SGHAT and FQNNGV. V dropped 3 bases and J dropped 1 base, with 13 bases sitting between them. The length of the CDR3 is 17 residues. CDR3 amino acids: CASSLGGLGSGANVLTF. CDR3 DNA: TGTGCCAGCAGCTTGGGGGGCCTGGGTTCTGGGGCCAACGTCCTGACTTTC.

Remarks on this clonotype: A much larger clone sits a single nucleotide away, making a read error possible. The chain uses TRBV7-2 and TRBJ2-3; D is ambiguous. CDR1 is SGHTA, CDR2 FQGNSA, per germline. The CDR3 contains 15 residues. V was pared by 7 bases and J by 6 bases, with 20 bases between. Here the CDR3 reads CASNFAQSRMDTQYF. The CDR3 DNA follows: TGTGCCAGCAACTTTGCCCAGAGCCGGATGGATACGCAGTATTTT. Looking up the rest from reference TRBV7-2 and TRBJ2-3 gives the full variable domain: GAGVSQSPSNKVTEKGKDVELRCDPISGHTALYWYRQSLGQGLEFLIYFQGNSAPDKSGLPSDRFSAERTGGSVSTLTIQRTQQEDSAVYLCASNFAQSRMDTQYFGPGTRLTVL.

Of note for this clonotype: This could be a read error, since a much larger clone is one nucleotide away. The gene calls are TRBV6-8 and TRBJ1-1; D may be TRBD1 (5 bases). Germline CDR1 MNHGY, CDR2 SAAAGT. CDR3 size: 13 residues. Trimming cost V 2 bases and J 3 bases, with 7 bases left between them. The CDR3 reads CASSYLRDTEAFF. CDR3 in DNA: TGTGCCAGCAGTTACCTCAGGGACACTGAAGCTTTCTTT.

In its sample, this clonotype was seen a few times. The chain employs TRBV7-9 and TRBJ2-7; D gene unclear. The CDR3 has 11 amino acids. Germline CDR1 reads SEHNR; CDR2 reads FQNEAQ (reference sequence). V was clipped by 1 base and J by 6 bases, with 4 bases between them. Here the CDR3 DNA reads TGTGCCAGCAGCTTAGATGGCGAGCAGTACGTC. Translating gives CASSLDGEQYV.

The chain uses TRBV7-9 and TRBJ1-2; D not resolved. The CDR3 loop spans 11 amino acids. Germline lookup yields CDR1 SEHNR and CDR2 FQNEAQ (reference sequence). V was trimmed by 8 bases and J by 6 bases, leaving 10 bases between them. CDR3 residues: CASGDAHGYTF. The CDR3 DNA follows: TGTGCCAGCGGCGACGCTCATGGCTACACCTTC.